The TCR beta chain under discussion was sequenced for a study of T-cell reconstitution after alpha-beta-depleted transplantation in children. Germline V CDR1 and CDR2: SGHDT, YYEEEE. V lost 0 bases, J lost 5 bases, and 11 bases lay in between. This CDR3 is 14 amino acids long. Preparation of the TCRbeta library involved a method that used unique molecular identifiers. TCRdb re-called the PCR reads with MiXCR, one entry per CDR3 protein. The sample carries around 400,000 distinct CDR3 sequences, 20% recorded once. The sample here was PBMCs from the stem cell graft donor, taken from the stem cell graft. This sequence joins TRBV5-6 and TRBJ2-5; D is perhaps TRBD1 or TRBD2 (5 bases each). The sequence was obtained from a human donor who donated a stem cell graft to a child with acute myeloid leukemia. The CDR3 loop reads CASSLDEGYETQYF. The CDR3 nucleotides are TGTGCCAGCAGCTTGGATGAGGGGTATGAGACCCAGTACTTC.